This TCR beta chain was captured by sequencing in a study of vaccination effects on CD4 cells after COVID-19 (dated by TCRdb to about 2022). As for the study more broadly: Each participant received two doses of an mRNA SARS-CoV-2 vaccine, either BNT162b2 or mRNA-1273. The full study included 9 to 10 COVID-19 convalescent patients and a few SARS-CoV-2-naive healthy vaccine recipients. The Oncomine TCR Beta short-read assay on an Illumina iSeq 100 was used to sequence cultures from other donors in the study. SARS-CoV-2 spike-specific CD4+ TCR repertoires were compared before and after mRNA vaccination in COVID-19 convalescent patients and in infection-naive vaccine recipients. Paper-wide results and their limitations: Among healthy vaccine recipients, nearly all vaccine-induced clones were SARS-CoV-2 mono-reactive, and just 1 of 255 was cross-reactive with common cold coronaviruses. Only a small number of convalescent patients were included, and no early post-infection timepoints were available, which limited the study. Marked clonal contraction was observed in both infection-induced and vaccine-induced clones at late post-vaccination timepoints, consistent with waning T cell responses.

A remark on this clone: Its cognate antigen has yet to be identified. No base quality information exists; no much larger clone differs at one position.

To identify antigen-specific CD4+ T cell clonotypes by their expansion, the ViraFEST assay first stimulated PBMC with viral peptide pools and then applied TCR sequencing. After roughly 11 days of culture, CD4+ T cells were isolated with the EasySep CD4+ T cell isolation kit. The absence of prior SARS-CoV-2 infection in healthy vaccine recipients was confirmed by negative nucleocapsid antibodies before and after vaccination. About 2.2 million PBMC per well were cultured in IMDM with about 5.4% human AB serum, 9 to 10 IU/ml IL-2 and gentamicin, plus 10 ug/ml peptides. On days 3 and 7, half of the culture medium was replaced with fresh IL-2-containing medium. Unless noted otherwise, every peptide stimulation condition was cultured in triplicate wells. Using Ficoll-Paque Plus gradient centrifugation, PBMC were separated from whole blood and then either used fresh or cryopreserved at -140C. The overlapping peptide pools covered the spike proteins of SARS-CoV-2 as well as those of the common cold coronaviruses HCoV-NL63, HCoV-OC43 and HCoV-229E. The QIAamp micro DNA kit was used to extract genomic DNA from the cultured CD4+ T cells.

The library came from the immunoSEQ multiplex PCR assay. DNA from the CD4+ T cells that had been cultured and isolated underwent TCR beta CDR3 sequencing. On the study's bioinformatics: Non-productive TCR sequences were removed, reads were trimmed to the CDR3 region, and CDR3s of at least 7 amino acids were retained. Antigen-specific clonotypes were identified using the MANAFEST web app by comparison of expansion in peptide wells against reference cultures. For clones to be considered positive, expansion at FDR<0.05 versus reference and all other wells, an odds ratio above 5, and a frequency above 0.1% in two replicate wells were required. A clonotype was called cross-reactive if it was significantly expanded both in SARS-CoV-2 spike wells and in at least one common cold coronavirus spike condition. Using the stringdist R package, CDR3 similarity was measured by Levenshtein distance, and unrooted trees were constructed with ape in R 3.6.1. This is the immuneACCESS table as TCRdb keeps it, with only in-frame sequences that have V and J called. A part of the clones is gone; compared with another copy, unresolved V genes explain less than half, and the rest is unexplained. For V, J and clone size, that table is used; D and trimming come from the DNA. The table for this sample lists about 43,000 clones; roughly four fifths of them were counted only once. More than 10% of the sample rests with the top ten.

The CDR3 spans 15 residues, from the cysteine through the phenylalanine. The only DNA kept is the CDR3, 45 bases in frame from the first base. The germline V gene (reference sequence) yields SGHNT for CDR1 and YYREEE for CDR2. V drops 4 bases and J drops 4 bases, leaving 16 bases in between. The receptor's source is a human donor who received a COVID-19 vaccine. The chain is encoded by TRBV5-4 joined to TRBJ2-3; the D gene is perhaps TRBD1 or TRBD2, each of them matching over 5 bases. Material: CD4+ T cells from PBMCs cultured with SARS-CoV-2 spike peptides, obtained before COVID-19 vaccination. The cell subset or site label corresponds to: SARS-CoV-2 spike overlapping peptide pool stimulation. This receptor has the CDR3 CASSPDWGGSDTQYF. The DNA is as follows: TGTGCCAGCAGCCCTGACTGGGGCGGGTCAGATACGCAGTATTTT.